These T cell receptor beta chains were read from a single sample in a study of T-cell memory formation after mild COVID-19. Via MiXCR, TCRdb re-called the 5' RACE reads, giving one row per CDR3 protein. Here the sample spans about 150,000 distinct CDR3 sequences, around 25% being singletons. Input material: PBMCs or a T cell subset sorted from them (not recorded which). Receptor source: an adult woman who had mild COVID-19 (a few samples of this study predate the infection). Cell type and time point are not known. The CDR3 runs from the conserved cysteine through the conserved F or W. The order of the fields is clone size, V gene, D gene, J gene, CDR3 DNA, CDR3 protein. The D gene is left open where the match is weak. Rows give clone size only sometimes, using once, few, many, or a class for an expanded clone.

abundance: NA
v_gene: TRBV9
d_gene: NA
j_gene: TRBJ1-2
CDR3nt: TGTGCCAGCAGCGTAGATACCGGGACGGTCTATGGCTACACCTTC
CDR3aa: CASSVDTGTVYGYTF

abundance: NA
v_gene: TRBV9
d_gene: NA
j_gene: TRBJ2-3
CDR3nt: TGTGCCAGCAGCGAGGAGCGTAGCACAGATACGCAGTATTTT
CDR3aa: CASSEERSTDTQYF

abundance: NA
v_gene: TRBV24-1
d_gene: TRBD2
j_gene: TRBJ2-1
CDR3nt: TGTGCCACCAGTGCCCTTGGACTAGCGGGAGGGCCCCACAATGAGCAGTTCTTC
CDR3aa: CATSALGLAGGPHNEQFF

abundance: NA
v_gene: TRBV27
d_gene: NA
j_gene: TRBJ1-2
CDR3nt: TGTGCCAGCAGTTTTCTAGGGACAAGTAACTATGGCTACACCTTC
CDR3aa: CASSFLGTSNYGYTF

abundance: NA
v_gene: TRBV20-1
d_gene: TRBD1
j_gene: TRBJ2-7
CDR3nt: TGCAGTGCGAACGACAGGGCGGAGAGCTCCTACGAGCAGTACTTC
CDR3aa: CSANDRAESSYEQYF

abundance: few
v_gene: TRBV12-3/TRBV12-4
d_gene: TRBD1
j_gene: TRBJ2-5
CDR3nt: TGTGCCAGCAAAAAAGACAGGGGGCATCGGGAGACCCAGTACTTC
CDR3aa: CASKKDRGHRETQYF

abundance: few
v_gene: TRBV12-3/TRBV12-4
d_gene: NA
j_gene: TRBJ1-1
CDR3nt: TGTGCCAGCAGCGAGCCTGCGGGCAGCGAGCGCACTGAAGCTTTCTTT
CDR3aa: CASSEPAGSERTEAFF

abundance: few
v_gene: TRBV7-6
d_gene: NA
j_gene: TRBJ2-7
CDR3nt: TGTGCCAGCAGCTTAAACTTTATTTCGGGGGACGAGCAGTACTTC
CDR3aa: CASSLNFISGDEQYF

abundance: few
v_gene: TRBV10-3
d_gene: TRBD2
j_gene: TRBJ2-1
CDR3nt: TGTGCCATCAGTGAGGTAGCGGGAGGTGGTTACAATGAGCAGTTCTTC
CDR3aa: CAISEVAGGGYNEQFF

abundance: NA
v_gene: TRBV6-5
d_gene: NA
j_gene: TRBJ1-2
CDR3nt: TGTGCCAGCAGGGGGCCCGGGATTCAGTTTAACTATGGCTACACCTTC
CDR3aa: CASRGPGIQFNYGYTF

abundance: few
v_gene: TRBV12-3/TRBV12-4
d_gene: NA
j_gene: TRBJ2-3
CDR3nt: TGTGCCAGCAAGTCGGAGGATAGCACAGATACGCAGTATTTT
CDR3aa: CASKSEDSTDTQYF

abundance: few
v_gene: TRBV30
d_gene: NA
j_gene: TRBJ1-2
CDR3nt: TGTGCCTGGAGATTAAGGAGTCTCGTCTATGGCTACACCTTC
CDR3aa: CAWRLRSLVYGYTF

abundance: few
v_gene: TRBV11-2
d_gene: NA
j_gene: TRBJ1-6
CDR3nt: TGTGCCAGCAGCTCTCCGGGAAATAAAGGGAATTCACCCCTCCACTTT
CDR3aa: CASSSPGNKGNSPLHF

abundance: few
v_gene: TRBV12-3/TRBV12-4
d_gene: TRBD1
j_gene: TRBJ1-1
CDR3nt: TGTGCCAGCAGTCCCGGACAGGGGAGCAACACTGAAGCTTTCTTT
CDR3aa: CASSPGQGSNTEAFF